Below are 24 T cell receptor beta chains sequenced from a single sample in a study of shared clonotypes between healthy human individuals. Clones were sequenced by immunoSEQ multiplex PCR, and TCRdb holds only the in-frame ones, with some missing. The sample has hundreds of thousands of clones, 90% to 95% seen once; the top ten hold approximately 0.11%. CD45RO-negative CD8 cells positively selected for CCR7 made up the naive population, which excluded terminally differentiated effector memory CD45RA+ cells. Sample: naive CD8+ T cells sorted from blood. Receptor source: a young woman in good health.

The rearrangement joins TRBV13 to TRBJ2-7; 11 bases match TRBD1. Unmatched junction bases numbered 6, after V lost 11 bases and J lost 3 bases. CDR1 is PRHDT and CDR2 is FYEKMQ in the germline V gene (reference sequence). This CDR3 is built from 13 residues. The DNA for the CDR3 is TGTGCCTGTCGGACAGGGGGCGACTACGAGCAGTACTTC. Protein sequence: CACRTGGDYEQYF. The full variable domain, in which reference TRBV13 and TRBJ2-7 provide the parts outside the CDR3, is AAGVIQSPRHLIKEKRETATLKCYPIPRHDTVYWYQQGPGQDPQFLISFYEKMQSDKGSIPDRFSAQQFSDYHSELNMSSLELGDSALYFCACRTGGDYEQYFGPGTRLTVT.

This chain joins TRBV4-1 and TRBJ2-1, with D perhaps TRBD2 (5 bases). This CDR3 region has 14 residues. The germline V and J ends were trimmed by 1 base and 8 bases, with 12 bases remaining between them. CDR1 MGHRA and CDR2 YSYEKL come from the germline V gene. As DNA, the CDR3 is TGCGCCAGCAGCCAAGGACCGGGGTCCGATGAGCAGTTCTTC. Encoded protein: CASSQGPGSDEQFF.

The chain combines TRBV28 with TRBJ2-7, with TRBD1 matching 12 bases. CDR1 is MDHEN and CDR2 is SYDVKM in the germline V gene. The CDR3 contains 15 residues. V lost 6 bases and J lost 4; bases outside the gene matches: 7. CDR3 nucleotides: TGTGCCAGCAGACCCGGGACAGGGGGCTTATACGAGCAGTACTTC. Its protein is CASRPGTGGLYEQYF.

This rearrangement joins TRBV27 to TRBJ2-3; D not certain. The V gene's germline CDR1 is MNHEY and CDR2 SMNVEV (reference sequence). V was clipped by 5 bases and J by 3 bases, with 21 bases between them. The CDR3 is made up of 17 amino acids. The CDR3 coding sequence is TGTGCCAGCAGTACTAAGAGCTGGATCAAACTGACAGATACGCAGTATTTT. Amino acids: CASSTKSWIKLTDTQYF.

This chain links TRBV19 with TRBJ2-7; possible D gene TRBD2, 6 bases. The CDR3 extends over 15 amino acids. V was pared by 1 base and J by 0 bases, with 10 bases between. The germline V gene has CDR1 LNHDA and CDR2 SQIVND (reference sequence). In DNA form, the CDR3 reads TGTGCCAGTAGTATAGGACGGGGGAGCTCCTACGAGCAGTACTTC. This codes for CASSIGRGSSYEQYF.

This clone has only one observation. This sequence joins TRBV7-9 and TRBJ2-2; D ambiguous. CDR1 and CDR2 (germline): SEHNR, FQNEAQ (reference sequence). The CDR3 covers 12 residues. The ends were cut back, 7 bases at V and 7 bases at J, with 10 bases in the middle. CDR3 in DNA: TGTGCCAGCACCAGGAAAATCGGGGAGCTGTTTTTT. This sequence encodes CASTRKIGELFF.

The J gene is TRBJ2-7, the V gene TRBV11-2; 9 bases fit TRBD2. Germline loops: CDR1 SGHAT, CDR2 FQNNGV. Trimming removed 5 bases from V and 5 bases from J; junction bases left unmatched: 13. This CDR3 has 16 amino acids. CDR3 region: CASSKGLAGAMDEQYF. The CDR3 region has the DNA TGTGCCAGCAGCAAGGGACTAGCAGGCGCCATGGACGAGCAGTACTTC. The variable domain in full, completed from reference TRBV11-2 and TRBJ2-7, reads EAGVAQSPRYKIIEKRQSVAFWCNPISGHATLYWYQQILGQGPKLLIQFQNNGVVDDSQLPKDRFSAERLKGVDSTLKIQPAKLEDSAVYLCASSKGLAGAMDEQYFGPGTRLTVT.

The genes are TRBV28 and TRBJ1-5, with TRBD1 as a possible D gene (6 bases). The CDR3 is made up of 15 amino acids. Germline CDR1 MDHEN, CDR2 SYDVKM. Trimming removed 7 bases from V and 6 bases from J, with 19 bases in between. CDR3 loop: CASTILGQRGQPQHF. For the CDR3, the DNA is TGTGCCAGCACAATTTTAGGACAGCGGGGTCAGCCCCAGCATTTT.

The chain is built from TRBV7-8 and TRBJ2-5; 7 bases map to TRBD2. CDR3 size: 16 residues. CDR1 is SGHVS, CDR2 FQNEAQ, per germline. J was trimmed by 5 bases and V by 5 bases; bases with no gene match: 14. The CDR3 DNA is TGTGCCAGCAGCCCACCTAGCGGACGGCGGGGGGAGACCCAGTACTTC. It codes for CASSPPSGRRGETQYF. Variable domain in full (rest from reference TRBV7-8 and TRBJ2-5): GAGVSQSPRYKVAKRGQDVALRCDPISGHVSLFWYQQALGQGPEFLTYFQNEAQLDKSGLPSDRFFAERPEGSVSTLKIQRTQQEDSAVYLCASSPPSGRRGETQYFGPGTRLLVL.

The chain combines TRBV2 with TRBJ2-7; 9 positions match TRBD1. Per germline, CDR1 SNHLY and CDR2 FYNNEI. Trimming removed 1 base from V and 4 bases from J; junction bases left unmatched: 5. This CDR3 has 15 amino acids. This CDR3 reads CASSEVGQGLYEQYF. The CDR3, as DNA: TGTGCCAGCAGTGAAGTCGGACAGGGGTTATACGAGCAGTACTTC.

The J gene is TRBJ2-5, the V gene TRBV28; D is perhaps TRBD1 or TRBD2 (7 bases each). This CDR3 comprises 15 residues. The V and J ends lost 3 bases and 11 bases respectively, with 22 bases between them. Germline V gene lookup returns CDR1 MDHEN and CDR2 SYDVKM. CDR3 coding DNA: TGTGCCAGCAGTTTTGGGTCCAGGGGGGGCGATGAGCAGTACTTC. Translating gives CASSFGSRGGDEQYF.

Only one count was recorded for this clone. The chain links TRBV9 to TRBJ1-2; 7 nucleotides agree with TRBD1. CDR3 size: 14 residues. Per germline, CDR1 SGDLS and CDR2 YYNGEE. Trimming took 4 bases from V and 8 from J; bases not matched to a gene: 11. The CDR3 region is CASSPGGGMVGYTF. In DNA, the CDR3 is TGTGCCAGCAGCCCAGGGGGGGGCATGGTCGGCTACACCTTC.

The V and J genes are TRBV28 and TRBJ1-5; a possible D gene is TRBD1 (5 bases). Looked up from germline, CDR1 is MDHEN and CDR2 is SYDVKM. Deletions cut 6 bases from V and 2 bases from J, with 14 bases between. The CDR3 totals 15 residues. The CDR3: CASSPQGPGNQPQHF. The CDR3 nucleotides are TGTGCCAGCAGCCCCCAGGGCCCGGGCAATCAGCCCCAGCATTTT.

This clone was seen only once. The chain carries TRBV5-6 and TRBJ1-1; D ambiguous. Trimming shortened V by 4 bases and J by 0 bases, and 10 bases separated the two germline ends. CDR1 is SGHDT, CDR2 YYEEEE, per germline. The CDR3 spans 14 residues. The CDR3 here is CASSMASLNTEAFF. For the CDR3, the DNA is TGTGCCAGCAGCATGGCGAGCCTGAACACTGAAGCTTTCTTT.

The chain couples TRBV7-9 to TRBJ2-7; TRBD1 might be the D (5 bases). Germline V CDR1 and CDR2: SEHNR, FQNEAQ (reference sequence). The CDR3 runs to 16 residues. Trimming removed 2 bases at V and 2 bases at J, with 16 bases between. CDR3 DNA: TGTGCCAGCAGCTTATCCAAAGGGGTCCCTACCTACGAGCAGTACTTC. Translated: CASSLSKGVPTYEQYF.

CDR3 nucleotide sequence: TGTGCCAGCAGCCTAACAGGGAGAAATCAGCCCCAGCATTTT. Its translation is CASSLTGRNQPQHF. The chain combines TRBV28 with TRBJ1-5; the D gene is possibly TRBD1 (6 bases). Between the trimmed V and J ends, which lost 6 bases and 4 bases, there was a span of 13 bases. This CDR3 has 14 residues. In germline, CDR1 is MDHEN, CDR2 SYDVKM.

The CDR3, as DNA: TGTGCCAGCAGTGAAGGATGGGAGTACGAGCAGTACTTC. Translating gives CASSEGWEYEQYF. The J gene is TRBJ2-7, the V gene TRBV6-1; TRBD2 might be the D (5 bases). The CDR3 runs 13 residues. Trimming left V 1 base short and J 4 bases short, with 8 bases between. Germline-derived CDR1 and CDR2 are MNHNS and SASEGT.

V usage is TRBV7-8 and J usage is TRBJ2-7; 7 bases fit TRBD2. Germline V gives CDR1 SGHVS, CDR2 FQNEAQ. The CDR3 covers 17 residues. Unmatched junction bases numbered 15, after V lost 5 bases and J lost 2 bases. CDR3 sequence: CASSAPGSGTWPYEQYF. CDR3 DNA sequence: TGTGCCAGCAGCGCCCCGGGAAGCGGGACCTGGCCCTACGAGCAGTACTTC.

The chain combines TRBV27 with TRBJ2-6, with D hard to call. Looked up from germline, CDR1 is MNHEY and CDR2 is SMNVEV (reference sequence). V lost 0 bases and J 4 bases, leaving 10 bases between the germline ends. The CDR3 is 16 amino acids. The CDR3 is CASSLSTGTGANVLTF. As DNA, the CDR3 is TGTGCCAGCAGTTTATCGACGGGTACAGGGGCCAACGTCCTGACTTTC.

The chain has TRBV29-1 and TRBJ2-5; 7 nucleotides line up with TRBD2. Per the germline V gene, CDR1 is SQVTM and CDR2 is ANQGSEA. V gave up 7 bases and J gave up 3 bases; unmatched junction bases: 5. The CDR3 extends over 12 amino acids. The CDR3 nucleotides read TGCAGCGCGAGGAGCGGGGAAGAGACCCAGTACTTC. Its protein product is CSARSGEETQYF.

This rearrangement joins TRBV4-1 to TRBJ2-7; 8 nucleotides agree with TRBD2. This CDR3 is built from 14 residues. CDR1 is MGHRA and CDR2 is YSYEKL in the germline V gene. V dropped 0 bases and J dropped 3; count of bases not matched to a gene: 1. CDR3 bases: TGCGCCAGCAGCCAAGACGGGGGGGACTACGAGCAGTACTTC. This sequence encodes CASSQDGGDYEQYF.

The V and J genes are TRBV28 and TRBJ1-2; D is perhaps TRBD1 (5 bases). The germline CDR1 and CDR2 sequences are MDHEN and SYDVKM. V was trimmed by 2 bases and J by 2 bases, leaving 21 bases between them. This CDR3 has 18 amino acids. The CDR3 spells CASSLVKFPGRTNYGYTF. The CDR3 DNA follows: TGTGCCAGCAGTTTAGTCAAGTTCCCGGGACGGACAAACTATGGCTACACCTTC.

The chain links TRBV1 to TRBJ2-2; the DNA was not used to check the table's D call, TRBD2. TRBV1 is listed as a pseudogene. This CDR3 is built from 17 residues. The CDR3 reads CTSCLLVTSPSVGELFF. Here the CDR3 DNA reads TGCACCAGCTGTCTTCTAGTGACTTCCCCCTCGGTTGGGGAGCTGTTTTTT.

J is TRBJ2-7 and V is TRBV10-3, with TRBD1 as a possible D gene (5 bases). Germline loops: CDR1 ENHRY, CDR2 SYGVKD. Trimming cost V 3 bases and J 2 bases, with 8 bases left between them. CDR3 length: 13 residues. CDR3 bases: TGTGCCATCAGTGATACAGGAACCTACGAGCAGTACTTC. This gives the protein CAISDTGTYEQYF.